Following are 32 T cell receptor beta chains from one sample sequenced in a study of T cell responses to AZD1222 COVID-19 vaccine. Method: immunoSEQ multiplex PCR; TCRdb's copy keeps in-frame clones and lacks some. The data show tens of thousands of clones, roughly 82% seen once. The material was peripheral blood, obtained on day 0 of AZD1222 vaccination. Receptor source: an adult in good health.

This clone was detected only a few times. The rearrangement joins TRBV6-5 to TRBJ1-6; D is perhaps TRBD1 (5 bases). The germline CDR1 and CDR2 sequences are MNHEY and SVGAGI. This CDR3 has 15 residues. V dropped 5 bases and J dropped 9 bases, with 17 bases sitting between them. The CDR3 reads CASSRPTGNVSPLHF. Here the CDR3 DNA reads TGTGCCAGCAGTCGTCCAACAGGAAACGTTTCACCCCTCCACTTT.

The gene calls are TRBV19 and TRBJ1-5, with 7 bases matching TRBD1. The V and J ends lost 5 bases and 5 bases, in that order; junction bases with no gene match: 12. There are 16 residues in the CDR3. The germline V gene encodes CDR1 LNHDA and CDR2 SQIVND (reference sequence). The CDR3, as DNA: TGTGCCAGTAGTTCGAACCGGGGACAGCTGGATCAGCCCCAGCATTTT. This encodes CASSSNRGQLDQPQHF. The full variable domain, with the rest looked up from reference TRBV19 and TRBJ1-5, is DGGITQSPKYLFRKEGQNVTLSCEQNLNHDAMYWYRQDPGQGLRLIYYSQIVNDFQKGDIAEGYSVSREKKESFPLTVTSAQKNPTAFYLCASSSNRGQLDQPQHFGDGTRLSIL.

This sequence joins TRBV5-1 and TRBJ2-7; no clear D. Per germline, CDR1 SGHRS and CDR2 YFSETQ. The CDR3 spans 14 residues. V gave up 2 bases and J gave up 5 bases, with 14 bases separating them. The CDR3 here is CASSLLNAGDEQYF. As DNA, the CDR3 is TGCGCCAGCAGCTTACTCAATGCCGGTGACGAGCAGTACTTC.

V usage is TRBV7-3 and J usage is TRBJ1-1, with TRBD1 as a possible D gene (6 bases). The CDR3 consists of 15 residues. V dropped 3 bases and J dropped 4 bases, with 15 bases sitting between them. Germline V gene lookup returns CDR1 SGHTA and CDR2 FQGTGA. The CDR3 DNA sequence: TGTGCCAGCAGCTTTGGGTCGGGACATAGCACTGAAGCTTTCTTT. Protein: CASSFGSGHSTEAFF.

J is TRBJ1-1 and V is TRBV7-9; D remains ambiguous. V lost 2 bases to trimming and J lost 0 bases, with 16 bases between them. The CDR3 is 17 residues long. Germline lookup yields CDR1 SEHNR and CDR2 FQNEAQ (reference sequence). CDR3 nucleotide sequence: TGTGCCAGCAGCTTAAGTGGCGTCGGACCTTTGAACACTGAAGCTTTCTTT. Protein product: CASSLSGVGPLNTEAFF.

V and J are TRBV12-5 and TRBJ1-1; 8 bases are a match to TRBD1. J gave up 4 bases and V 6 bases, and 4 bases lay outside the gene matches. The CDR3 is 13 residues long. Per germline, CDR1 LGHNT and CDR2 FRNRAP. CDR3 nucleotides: TGTGCTAGTGGGACAGGGGTTATCACTGAAGCTTTCTTT. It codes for CASGTGVITEAFF.

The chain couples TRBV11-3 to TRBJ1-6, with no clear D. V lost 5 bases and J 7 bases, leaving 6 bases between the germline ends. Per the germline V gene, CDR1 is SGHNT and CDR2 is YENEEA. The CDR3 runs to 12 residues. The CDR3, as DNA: TGTGCCAGCAGCCTGCCCAATTCACCCCTCCACTTT. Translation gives CASSLPNSPLHF.

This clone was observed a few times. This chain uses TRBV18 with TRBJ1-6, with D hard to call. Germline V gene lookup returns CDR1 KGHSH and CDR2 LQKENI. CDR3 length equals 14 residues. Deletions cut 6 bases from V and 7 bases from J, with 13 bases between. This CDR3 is CASSPPTPNSPLHF. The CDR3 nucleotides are TGTGCCAGCTCCCCTCCCACCCCGAATTCACCCCTCCACTTT.

The CDR3 is CAISESNQETQYF. The CDR3 nucleotides read TGTGCCATCAGTGAGTCGAACCAAGAGACCCAGTACTTC. V usage is TRBV10-3 and J usage is TRBJ2-5, with unresolved D. V lost 0 bases, J lost 0 bases, and 2 bases lay in between. Germline V gene sequence: CDR1 ENHRY, CDR2 SYGVKD. This CDR3 has 13 residues.

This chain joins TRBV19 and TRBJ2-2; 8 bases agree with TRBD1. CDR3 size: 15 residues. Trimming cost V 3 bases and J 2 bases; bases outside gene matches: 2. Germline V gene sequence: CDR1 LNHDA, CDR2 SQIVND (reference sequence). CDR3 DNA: TGTGCCAGTAGTATTTCAGGGGGCAACACCGGGGAGCTGTTTTTT. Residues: CASSISGGNTGELFF. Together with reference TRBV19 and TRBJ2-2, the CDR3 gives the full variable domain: DGGITQSPKYLFRKEGQNVTLSCEQNLNHDAMYWYRQDPGQGLRLIYYSQIVNDFQKGDIAEGYSVSREKKESFPLTVTSAQKNPTAFYLCASSISGGNTGELFFGEGSRLTVL.

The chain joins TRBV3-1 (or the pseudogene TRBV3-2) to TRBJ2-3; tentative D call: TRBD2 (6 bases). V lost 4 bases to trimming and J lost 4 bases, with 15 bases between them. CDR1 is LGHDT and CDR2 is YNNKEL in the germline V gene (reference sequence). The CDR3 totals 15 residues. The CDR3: CASSLLQAGPDTQYF. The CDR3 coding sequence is TGTGCCAGCAGCCTACTGCAGGCGGGGCCAGATACGCAGTATTTT.

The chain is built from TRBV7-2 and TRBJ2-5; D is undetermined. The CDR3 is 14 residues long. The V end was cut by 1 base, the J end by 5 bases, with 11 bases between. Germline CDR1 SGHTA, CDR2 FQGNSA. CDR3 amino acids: CASSLDWGGETQYF. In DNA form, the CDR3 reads TGTGCCAGCAGCTTAGATTGGGGTGGGGAGACCCAGTACTTC.

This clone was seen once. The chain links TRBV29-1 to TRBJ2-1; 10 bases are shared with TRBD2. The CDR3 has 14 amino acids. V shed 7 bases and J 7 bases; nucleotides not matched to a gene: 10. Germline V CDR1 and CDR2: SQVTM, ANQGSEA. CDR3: CSGRRETSGNEQFF. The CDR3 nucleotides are TGCAGCGGTAGGCGCGAGACTAGCGGGAATGAGCAGTTCTTC.

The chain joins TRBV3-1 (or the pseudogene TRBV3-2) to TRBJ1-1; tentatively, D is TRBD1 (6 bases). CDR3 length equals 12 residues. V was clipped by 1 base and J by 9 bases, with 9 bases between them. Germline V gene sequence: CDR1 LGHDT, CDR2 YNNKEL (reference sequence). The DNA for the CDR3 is TGTGCCAGCAGCCAAGGGGACATCCAAGCTTTCTTT. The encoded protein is CASSQGDIQAFF.

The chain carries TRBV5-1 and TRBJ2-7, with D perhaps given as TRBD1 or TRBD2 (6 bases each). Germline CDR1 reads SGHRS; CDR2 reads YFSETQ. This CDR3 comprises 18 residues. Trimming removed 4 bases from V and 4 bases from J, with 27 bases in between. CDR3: CASSRDRNRPPAGYEQYF. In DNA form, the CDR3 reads TGCGCCAGCAGCCGAGACAGGAACCGACCCCCTGCGGGGTACGAGCAGTACTTC. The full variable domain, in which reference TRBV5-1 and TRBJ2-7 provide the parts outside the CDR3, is KAGVTQTPRYLIKTRGQQVTLSCSPISGHRSVSWYQQTPGQGLQFLFEYFSETQRNKGNFPGRFSGRQFSNSRSEMNVSTLELGDSALYLCASSRDRNRPPAGYEQYFGPGTRLTVT.

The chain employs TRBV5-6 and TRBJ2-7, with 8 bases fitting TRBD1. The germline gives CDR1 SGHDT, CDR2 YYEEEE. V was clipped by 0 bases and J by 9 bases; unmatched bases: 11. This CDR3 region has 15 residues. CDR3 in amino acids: CASSLGGTGLRGQYF. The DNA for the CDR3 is TGTGCCAGCAGCTTGGGCGGGACAGGCCTACGAGGGCAGTACTTC. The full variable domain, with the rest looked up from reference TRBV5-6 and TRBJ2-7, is DAGVTQSPTHLIKTRGQQVTLRCSPKSGHDTVSWYQQALGQGPQFIFQYYEEEERQRGNFPDRFSGHQFPNYSSELNVNALLLGDSALYLCASSLGGTGLRGQYFGPGTRLTVT.

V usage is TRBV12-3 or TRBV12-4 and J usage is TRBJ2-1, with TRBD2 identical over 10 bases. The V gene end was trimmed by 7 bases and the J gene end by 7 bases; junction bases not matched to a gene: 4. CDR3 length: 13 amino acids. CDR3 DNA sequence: TGTGCCAGCATCTGGACTAGCGGTAATGAGCAGTTCTTC. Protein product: CASIWTSGNEQFF.

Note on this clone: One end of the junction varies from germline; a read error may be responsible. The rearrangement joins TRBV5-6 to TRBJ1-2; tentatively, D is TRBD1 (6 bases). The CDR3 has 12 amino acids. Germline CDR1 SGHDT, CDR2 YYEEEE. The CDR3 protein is CASSLGALLGVF. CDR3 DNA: TGTGCCAGCAGCCTGGGGGCTCTGTTGGGGGTTTTC.

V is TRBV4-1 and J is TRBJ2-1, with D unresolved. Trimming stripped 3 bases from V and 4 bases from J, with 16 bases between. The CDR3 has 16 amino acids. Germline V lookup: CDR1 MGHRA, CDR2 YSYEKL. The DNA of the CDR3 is TGCGCCAGCAGCCAGCGTGGGATTGGGGATTACAATGAGCAGTTCTTC. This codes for CASSQRGIGDYNEQFF.

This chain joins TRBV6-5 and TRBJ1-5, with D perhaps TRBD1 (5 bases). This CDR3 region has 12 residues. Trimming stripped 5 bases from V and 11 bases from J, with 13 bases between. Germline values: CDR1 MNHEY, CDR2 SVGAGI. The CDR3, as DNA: TGTGCCAGCAGTCCGGGGCTTATTTCCCAGCATTTT. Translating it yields CASSPGLISQHF.

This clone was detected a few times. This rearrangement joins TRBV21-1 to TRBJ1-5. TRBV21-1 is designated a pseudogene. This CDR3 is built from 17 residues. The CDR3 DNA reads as TGTGCCAGCAGCAAAGCGAGGGGGGCTGGGAGCAATCAGCCCCAGCATTTT. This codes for CASSKARGAGSNQPQHF.

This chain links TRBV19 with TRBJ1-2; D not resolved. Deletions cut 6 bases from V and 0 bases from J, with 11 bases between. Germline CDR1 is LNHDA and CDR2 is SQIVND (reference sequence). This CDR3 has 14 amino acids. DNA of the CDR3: TGTGCCAGTAGCTGGACTGTAACTAACTATGGCTACACCTTC. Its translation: CASSWTVTNYGYTF. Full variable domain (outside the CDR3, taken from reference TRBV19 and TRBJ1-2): DGGITQSPKYLFRKEGQNVTLSCEQNLNHDAMYWYRQDPGQGLRLIYYSQIVNDFQKGDIAEGYSVSREKKESFPLTVTSAQKNPTAFYLCASSWTVTNYGYTFGSGTRLTVV.

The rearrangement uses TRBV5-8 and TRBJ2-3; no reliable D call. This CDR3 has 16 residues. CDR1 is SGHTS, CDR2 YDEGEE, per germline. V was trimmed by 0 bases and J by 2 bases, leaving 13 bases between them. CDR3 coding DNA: TGTGCCAGCAGCTTGGCGAACAGCTACTACACAGATACGCAGTATTTT. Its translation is CASSLANSYYTDTQYF.

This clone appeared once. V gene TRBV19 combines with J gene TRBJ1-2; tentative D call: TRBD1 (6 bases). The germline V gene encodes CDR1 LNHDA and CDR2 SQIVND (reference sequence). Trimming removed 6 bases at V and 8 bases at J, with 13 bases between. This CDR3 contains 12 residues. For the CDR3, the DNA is TGTGCCAGTAGGACATTCACAGGGGGCTACACCTTC. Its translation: CASRTFTGGYTF.

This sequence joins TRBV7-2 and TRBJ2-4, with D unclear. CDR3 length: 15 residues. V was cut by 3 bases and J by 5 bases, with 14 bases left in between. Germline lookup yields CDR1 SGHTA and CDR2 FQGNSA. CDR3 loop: CASSLLGREENIQYF. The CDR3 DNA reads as TGTGCCAGCAGCTTGCTGGGTCGCGAGGAAAACATTCAGTACTTC.

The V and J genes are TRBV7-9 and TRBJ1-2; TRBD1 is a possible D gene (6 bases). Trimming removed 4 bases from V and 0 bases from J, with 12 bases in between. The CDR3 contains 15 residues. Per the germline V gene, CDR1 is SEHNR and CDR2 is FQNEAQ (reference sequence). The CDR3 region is CASSSDRQTNYGYTF. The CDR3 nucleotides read TGTGCCAGCAGCTCTGACAGGCAAACTAACTATGGCTACACCTTC.

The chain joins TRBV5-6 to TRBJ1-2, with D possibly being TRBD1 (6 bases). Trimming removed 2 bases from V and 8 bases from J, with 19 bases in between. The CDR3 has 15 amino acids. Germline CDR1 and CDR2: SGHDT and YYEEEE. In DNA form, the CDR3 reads TGTGCCAGCAGCTTTAACGGGGGCGATCCGCAAGGCTACACCTTC. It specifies CASSFNGGDPQGYTF.

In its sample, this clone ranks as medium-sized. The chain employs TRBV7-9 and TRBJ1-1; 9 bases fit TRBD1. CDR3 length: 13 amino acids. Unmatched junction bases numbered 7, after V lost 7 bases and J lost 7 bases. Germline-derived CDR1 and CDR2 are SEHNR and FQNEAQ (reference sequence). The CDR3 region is CASTPGQGVEAFF. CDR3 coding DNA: TGTGCCAGCACCCCGGGACAGGGTGTTGAAGCTTTCTTT.

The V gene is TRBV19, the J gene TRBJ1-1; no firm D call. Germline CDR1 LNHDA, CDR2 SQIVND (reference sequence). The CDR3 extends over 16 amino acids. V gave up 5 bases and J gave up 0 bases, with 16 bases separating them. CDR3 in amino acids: CASSPLYERMNTEAFF. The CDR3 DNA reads TGTGCCAGTAGTCCCCTCTACGAGCGGATGAACACTGAAGCTTTCTTT.

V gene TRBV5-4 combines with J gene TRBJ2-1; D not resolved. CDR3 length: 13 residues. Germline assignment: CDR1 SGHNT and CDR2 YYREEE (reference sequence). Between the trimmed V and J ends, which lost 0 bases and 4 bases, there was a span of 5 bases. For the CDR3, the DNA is TGTGCCAGCAGCTTGGACAGTTACAATGAGCAGTTCTTC. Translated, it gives CASSLDSYNEQFF.

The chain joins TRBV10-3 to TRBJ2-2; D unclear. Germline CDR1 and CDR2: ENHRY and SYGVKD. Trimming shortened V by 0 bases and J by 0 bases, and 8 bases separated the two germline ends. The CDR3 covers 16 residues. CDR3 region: CAISESQLSNTGELFF. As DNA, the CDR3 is TGTGCCATCAGTGAGTCCCAACTATCGAACACCGGGGAGCTGTTTTTT.

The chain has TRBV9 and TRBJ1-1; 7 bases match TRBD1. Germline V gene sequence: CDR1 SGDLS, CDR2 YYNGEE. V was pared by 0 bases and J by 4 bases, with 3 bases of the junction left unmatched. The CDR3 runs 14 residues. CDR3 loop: CASSVAGQSTEAFF. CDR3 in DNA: TGTGCCAGCAGCGTAGCGGGACAGTCCACTGAAGCTTTCTTT.